The source of this T cell receptor beta chain is a study of CD8+CD57+ T cells in acquired aplastic anemia. Study overall: Sorted CD4+ and CD8+ cells gave an average of 3.2 ug of DNA. Among healthy donors, CD4+ cells averaged about 11 million reads. Study observations and caveats: Any difference that existed in CD8+ Simpson's diversity between patients and controls was not significant. The number of CD8+ CDR3 sequences shared by patients and controls was approximately 30.

Genomic DNA, the template, was used for profiling of the TCR beta VDJ and CDR3. In TCRdb, the reads were re-called with MiXCR into one record per CDR3 protein. The table includes about 220,000 distinct CDR3 sequences, 30% to 35% detected once. V was cut by 5 bases and J by 4 bases, with 11 bases left in between. The CDR3 is 13 amino acids. From germline, CDR1 is MNHNS and CDR2 SASEGT. This clonotype was counted ten times or more. Antigen specificity is unknown. This clonotype was obtained from a human donor in good health, serving as a control. The gene calls are TRBV6-1 and TRBJ1-2; D might be TRBD1 (5 bases). Sequenced material: sorted CD4+, CD8+, or CD8+CD57+ T cells (not recorded which) from PBMCs. The CDR3 region is CASSRGWSYGYTF. The CDR3 region has the DNA TGTGCCAGCAGTCGGGGGTGGAGCTATGGCTACACCTTC.